This TCR beta chain derives from a study of blood T cells in healthy people across ages. Per-sample yields of isolated PBMCs were at least 6.5 million. About this clonotype: Its antigen is undetermined.

Study-level findings and limits: Naive T cell percentage showed a strong correlation with the diversity of TCR beta. One million T cells yielded diversity estimates that were considered underestimates.

With a J-beta primer mix and a sample-barcoded 5' primer, a second PCR ran roughly 6 to 11 cycles. TCRdb reanalysed the 5' RACE reads using MiXCR and keeps one entry per CDR3 protein. The sample gives under 700,000 distinct CDR3 sequences, about 24% of which show up once; around 10% is in the top ten. With V trimmed by 4 bases and J by 8 bases, 7 bases remained unmatched. The CDR3 contains 15 residues. These same records also appear under a second study, on T cells of mothers and their children. That report notes: Overlap measured in related mother-child pairs was slightly, non-significantly higher than in unrelated pairs.

The receptor comes from a boy aged 10-17 years in good health. Material: blood. The rearrangement links TRBV12-3 or TRBV12-4 to TRBJ2-2; TRBD2 matches at 10 bases. The CDR3 sequence: CASSSASGSIGELFF. The CDR3 DNA sequence: TGTGCCAGCAGTTCCGCTAGCGGGAGTATAGGGGAGCTGTTTTTT.